A selection of T cell receptor beta chains follows, all from one sample in a study of blood T cells in healthy people across ages. TCRdb redid the calling of the 5' RACE reads with MiXCR, one entry per CDR3 protein. There are about 930,000 distinct CDR3 sequences in the sample; around 29% occur only once, and around 9.6% lies in the top ten. These data are also associated with another study on T cells of mothers and their children.

The sequenced sample consisted of blood. Source of these receptors: a woman aged 40 to 50 in good health. Both conserved end residues are part of each CDR3. Each record gives: V gene, clone size, J gene, D gene, CDR3 protein, CDR3 DNA. The D gene is left open where the match is weak. The size of a clone is reported for some rows only, either as once, few or many, or as a class for expanded clones.

V gene: TRBV6-6
clone size: -
J gene: TRBJ1-4
D gene: -
CDR3 protein: CASSYISEKLFF
CDR3 DNA: TGTGCCAGCAGTTACATCAGTGAAAAACTGTTTTTT

V gene: TRBV20-1
clone size: few
J gene: TRBJ1-1
D gene: TRBD1
CDR3 protein: CSARGQGALNTEAFF
CDR3 DNA: TGCAGTGCGCGAGGACAGGGGGCTCTGAACACTGAAGCTTTCTTT

V gene: TRBV7-6
clone size: few
J gene: TRBJ1-2
D gene: -
CDR3 protein: CASSLSRGYTF
CDR3 DNA: TGTGCCAGCAGCTTATCTAGGGGCTACACCTTC

V gene: TRBV2
clone size: -
J gene: TRBJ2-7
D gene: -
CDR3 protein: CASSVAGPNYEQYF
CDR3 DNA: TGTGCCAGCAGCGTGGCGGGGCCAAACTACGAGCAGTACTTC

V gene: TRBV30
clone size: few
J gene: TRBJ2-7
D gene: TRBD1
CDR3 protein: CAWSVTGASYEQYF
CDR3 DNA: TGTGCCTGGAGTGTAACAGGGGCCTCCTACGAGCAGTACTTC

V gene: TRBV7-2
clone size: few
J gene: TRBJ2-3
D gene: -
CDR3 protein: CASSRRPQAVSDTQYF
CDR3 DNA: TGTGCCAGCAGCCGACGACCCCAGGCGGTTTCAGATACGCAGTATTTT

V gene: TRBV5-1
clone size: many
J gene: TRBJ2-7
D gene: TRBD1
CDR3 protein: CASSLVQGAREQYF
CDR3 DNA: TGCGCCAGCAGCTTGGTACAGGGGGCTCGGGAGCAGTACTTC

V gene: TRBV27
clone size: few
J gene: TRBJ1-1
D gene: -
CDR3 protein: CASSFLRGGENTEAFF
CDR3 DNA: TGTGCCAGCAGTTTTTTACGCGGAGGGGAGAACACTGAAGCTTTCTTT

V gene: TRBV6-2/TRBV6-3
clone size: many
J gene: TRBJ2-7
D gene: -
CDR3 protein: CASKTLEIHEQYF
CDR3 DNA: TGTGCCAGCAAGACCCTGGAGATCCACGAGCAGTACTTC

V gene: TRBV12-3/TRBV12-4
clone size: few
J gene: TRBJ1-3
D gene: -
CDR3 protein: CASSFWTGNTIYF
CDR3 DNA: TGTGCCAGCAGTTTTTGGACGGGAAACACCATATATTTT

V gene: TRBV29-1
clone size: many
J gene: TRBJ2-1
D gene: -
CDR3 protein: CSARQTSHEQFF
CDR3 DNA: TGCAGCGCTAGGCAGACATCCCATGAGCAGTTCTTC

V gene: TRBV15
clone size: once
J gene: TRBJ2-1
D gene: TRBD2
CDR3 protein: CATSRDRGGYNEQFF
CDR3 DNA: TGTGCCACCAGCAGAGATCGGGGGGGCTACAATGAGCAGTTCTTC

V gene: TRBV7-3
clone size: -
J gene: TRBJ2-1
D gene: TRBD2
CDR3 protein: CASSLTVTSGGPNEQFF
CDR3 DNA: TGTGCCAGCAGCTTAACAGTGACTAGCGGGGGCCCCAATGAGCAGTTCTTC

V gene: TRBV28
clone size: -
J gene: TRBJ1-2
D gene: -
CDR3 protein: CASSYQGDNYGYTF
CDR3 DNA: TGTGCCAGCAGTTACCAAGGGGATAACTATGGCTACACCTTC

V gene: TRBV12-3/TRBV12-4
clone size: -
J gene: TRBJ2-3
D gene: -
CDR3 protein: CASSLVADVQYF
CDR3 DNA: TGTGCCAGCAGTTTAGTCGCAGATGTGCAGTATTTT

V gene: TRBV5-1
clone size: few
J gene: TRBJ1-1
D gene: -
CDR3 protein: CAPSVLSGAHENTEAFF
CDR3 DNA: TGCGCCCCATCAGTACTATCAGGGGCGCATGAAAACACTGAAGCTTTCTTT

V gene: TRBV28
clone size: many
J gene: TRBJ1-2
D gene: -
CDR3 protein: CASSLTAGTNGYTF
CDR3 DNA: TGTGCCAGCAGTTTGACGGCGGGGACAAATGGCTACACCTTC

V gene: TRBV10-3
clone size: -
J gene: TRBJ2-3
D gene: -
CDR3 protein: CAISPRADTDTQYF
CDR3 DNA: TGTGCCATCAGTCCCCGGGCGGACACAGATACGCAGTATTTT

V gene: TRBV7-2
clone size: -
J gene: TRBJ2-7
D gene: -
CDR3 protein: CASSPFRGGAEQYF
CDR3 DNA: TGTGCCAGCAGCCCCTTTAGAGGGGGTGCCGAGCAGTACTTC

V gene: TRBV2
clone size: few
J gene: TRBJ1-2
D gene: -
CDR3 protein: CASSEFNQPGTNYGYTF
CDR3 DNA: TGTGCCAGCAGTGAATTTAACCAGCCCGGAACTAACTATGGCTACACCTTC

V gene: TRBV28
clone size: few
J gene: TRBJ1-2
D gene: -
CDR3 protein: CAIQGQETNYGYTF
CDR3 DNA: TGTGCCATCCAGGGCCAGGAAACTAACTATGGCTACACCTTC

V gene: TRBV7-6
clone size: few
J gene: TRBJ1-4
D gene: -
CDR3 protein: CASSFGIGSRTANEKLFF
CDR3 DNA: TGTGCCAGCAGCTTTGGCATCGGGAGTCGGACAGCGAATGAAAAACTGTTTTTT

V gene: TRBV7-2
clone size: few
J gene: TRBJ1-2
D gene: -
CDR3 protein: CASSPYQCMGYTF
CDR3 DNA: TGTGCCAGCAGCCCCTATCAATGCATGGGCTACACCTTC

V gene: TRBV20-1
clone size: -
J gene: TRBJ2-6
D gene: TRBD2
CDR3 protein: CSARASGTTLLGANVLTF
CDR3 DNA: TGCAGTGCTAGAGCCTCCGGGACTACATTGCTTGGGGCCAACGTCCTGACTTTC

V gene: TRBV20-1
clone size: -
J gene: TRBJ1-2
D gene: -
CDR3 protein: CSTRVGEGYTF
CDR3 DNA: TGCAGTACTAGAGTGGGGGAAGGCTACACCTTC

V gene: TRBV6-1
clone size: -
J gene: TRBJ2-3
D gene: TRBD2
CDR3 protein: CASSATSPYADTQYF
CDR3 DNA: TGTGCCAGCAGCGCGACTAGCCCTTACGCAGATACGCAGTATTTT

V gene: TRBV7-2
clone size: few
J gene: TRBJ2-7
D gene: TRBD1
CDR3 protein: CASSLASRGPYEQYF
CDR3 DNA: TGTGCCAGCAGCTTAGCTTCCAGGGGGCCCTACGAGCAGTACTTC

V gene: TRBV6-6
clone size: -
J gene: TRBJ2-5
D gene: -
CDR3 protein: CASSLSGPTQETQYF
CDR3 DNA: TGTGCCAGCAGTTTATCAGGGCCGACTCAAGAGACCCAGTACTTC

V gene: TRBV12-3/TRBV12-4
clone size: few
J gene: TRBJ1-2
D gene: -
CDR3 protein: CASTQHRWPGYTF
CDR3 DNA: TGTGCCAGCACCCAACACAGGTGGCCTGGCTACACCTTC

V gene: TRBV28
clone size: many
J gene: TRBJ1-4
D gene: TRBD1
CDR3 protein: CASSPDRGYEKLFF
CDR3 DNA: TGTGCCAGCAGTCCGGACAGGGGATATGAAAAACTGTTTTTT

V gene: TRBV7-2
clone size: -
J gene: TRBJ1-2
D gene: -
CDR3 protein: CASVGSSGYTSTF
CDR3 DNA: TGTGCCAGCGTCGGGTCATCAGGTTACACATCAACCTTC

V gene: TRBV4-3
clone size: few
J gene: TRBJ1-1
D gene: -
CDR3 protein: CASTNERARNTEAFF
CDR3 DNA: TGCGCCAGCACGAACGAGAGGGCCCGGAACACTGAAGCTTTCTTT

V gene: TRBV20-1
clone size: -
J gene: TRBJ1-5
D gene: -
CDR3 protein: CSASLHAGVSNQPQHF
CDR3 DNA: TGCAGTGCTAGTCTCCACGCGGGGGTGAGCAATCAGCCCCAGCATTTT

V gene: TRBV21-1
clone size: -
J gene: TRBJ2-4
D gene: -
CDR3 protein: CASSKDGGNTVIAKNIQYF
CDR3 DNA: TGTGCCAGCAGCAAAGATGGGGGTAACACAGTAATAGCCAAAAACATTCAGTACTTC

V gene: TRBV27
clone size: -
J gene: TRBJ1-1
D gene: -
CDR3 protein: CASSLSNKGTEAFF
CDR3 DNA: TGTGCCAGCAGTTTATCCAATAAGGGAACTGAAGCTTTCTTT

V gene: TRBV20-1
clone size: many
J gene: TRBJ1-1
D gene: -
CDR3 protein: CSARDRGWDTEAFF
CDR3 DNA: TGCAGTGCTAGAGATCGGGGCTGGGACACTGAAGCTTTCTTT

V gene: TRBV30
clone size: few
J gene: TRBJ2-7
D gene: -
CDR3 protein: CAWRAGTPYEQYF
CDR3 DNA: TGTGCCTGGAGAGCAGGGACTCCCTACGAGCAGTACTTC

V gene: TRBV6-5
clone size: -
J gene: TRBJ2-1
D gene: -
CDR3 protein: CVSSYQRYNEQFF
CDR3 DNA: TGTGTCAGCAGTTATCAAAGATACAATGAGCAGTTCTTC

V gene: TRBV28
clone size: -
J gene: TRBJ2-7
D gene: -
CDR3 protein: CASSLGAGEMRSYEQYF
CDR3 DNA: TGTGCCAGCAGTTTAGGTGCAGGGGAAATGCGGTCCTACGAGCAGTACTTC

V gene: TRBV6-5
clone size: -
J gene: TRBJ2-1
D gene: -
CDR3 protein: CASSYSWASRTDEQFF
CDR3 DNA: TGTGCCAGCAGTTACTCGTGGGCTAGCCGAACCGATGAGCAGTTCTTC